A selection of T cell receptor beta chains follows, all from one sample in a study of cytomegalovirus exposure and HLA in healthy donors. TCRdb keeps only in-frame clones here, not all; method: immunoSEQ multiplex PCR. The sample has 200,000 to 250,000 clones; just over 75% are singletons. The sample taken for sequencing was PBMCs. These receptors were collected from a woman aged 55 to 70 in good health and CMV-seropositive. CDR3s include the opening cysteine and the closing phenylalanine or tryptophan. D genes are given only for firm matches. Only some rows state a clone size, as once, few, many or a class for expanded clones.

v_call	clone_size	j_call	d_call	cdr3_nt	cdr3_aa
TRBV30	NA	TRBJ1-4	NA	TGTGCCTGGAGTGTACGGTTCTTTGAAAAACTGTTTTTT	CAWSVRFFEKLFF
TRBV4-3	NA	TRBJ1-3	NA	TGCGCCAGCAGCCAAGATGCGAGAGGTGGAAACACCATATATTTT	CASSQDARGGNTIYF
TRBV7-9	NA	TRBJ2-3	TRBD2	TGTGCCAGCAGCTCTAGCGGCTATACGCAGTATTTT	CASSSSGYTQYF
TRBV5-1	NA	TRBJ2-5	NA	TGCGCCAGCAGCGTCGGTTCTGGAGAGACCCAGTACTTC	CASSVGSGETQYF
TRBV2	NA	TRBJ1-6	NA	TGTGCCAGCAACGTTCTCCGGGGACTCATCAATTCACCCCTCCACTTT	CASNVLRGLINSPLHF
TRBV28	once	TRBJ1-2	NA	TGTGCCAGCAGTTTATTCCAGGGTGTTAGTTATGGCTACACCTTC	CASSLFQGVSYGYTF
TRBV4-3	NA	TRBJ1-2	TRBD1	TGCGCCAGCAGCAACAGGGGGCGCGACTATGGCTACACCTTC	CASSNRGRDYGYTF
TRBV4-1	few	TRBJ1-2	TRBD1	TGCGCCAGCAGCCAAAGGGTCCAGGGGGGCTATGGCTACACCTTC	CASSQRVQGGYGYTF
TRBV19	NA	TRBJ2-5	TRBD2	TGTGCCAGTAGTATATGGGACCGTGCGGGACTAGCGGGAGGGAGAGAGACCCAGTACTTC	CASSIWDRAGLAGGRETQYF
TRBV30	few	TRBJ1-2	NA	TGTGCCTGGAGTGTCACGGGTAGGGGATTGTGGGGCTACACCTTC	CAWSVTGRGLWGYTF
TRBV5-4	NA	TRBJ1-1	TRBD1	TGTGCCAGCAGCTTGGGGGGACAGGGAGGGAACACTGAAGCTTTCTTT	CASSLGGQGGNTEAFF
TRBV7-3	NA	TRBJ2-2	NA	TGTGCCAGCAGCTCCCCGACAGTTGCCGGGGAGCTGTTTTTT	CASSSPTVAGELFF
TRBV28	NA	TRBJ2-5	NA	TGTGCCAGCAGTTTATGGGGCAGGGAAGAGACCCAGTACTTC	CASSLWGREETQYF
TRBV6-1	NA	TRBJ1-2	TRBD1	TGTGCCAGCCGTAAGGTGGCAGGGGGAAGTAGCTACACCTTC	CASRKVAGGSSYTF
TRBV5-4	NA	TRBJ2-7	TRBD2	TGTGCCAGCAGCTTGAGCGGGAGGGCCTACGAGCAGTACTTC	CASSLSGRAYEQYF
TRBV19	NA	TRBJ1-4	NA	TGTGCCAGTAGTTATAGGGGGGGCGACGGTGAAAAACTGTTTTTT	CASSYRGGDGEKLFF
TRBV5-6	NA	TRBJ2-1	TRBD2	TGTGCCAGCAGCTTGGAACTAGCGGGAGGGCGTCGCCTGTACAATGAGCAGTTCTTC	CASSLELAGGRRLYNEQFF
TRBV4-1	NA	TRBJ2-2	TRBD1	TGCGCCAGCAGCCAGGGCGACAGGGACACCGGGGAGCTGTTTTTT	CASSQGDRDTGELFF
TRBV7-6	NA	TRBJ2-7	NA	TGTGCCAGCAGCTTAGCGTCCATCTCCTACGAGCAGTACTTC	CASSLASISYEQYF
TRBV2	NA	TRBJ2-2	TRBD1	TGTGCCAGCAGTGAGGGACAGGGATGGGCCGGGGAGCTGTTTTTT	CASSEGQGWAGELFF
TRBV29-1	NA	TRBJ2-2	TRBD1	TGCAGCGTTGAAAGGACAGGGAACACCGGGGAGCTGTTTTTT	CSVERTGNTGELFF
TRBV6-6	NA	TRBJ1-4	NA	TGTGCCAGCAGTTACACCCGACAGCAGCTCAATGAAAAACTGTTTTTT	CASSYTRQQLNEKLFF
TRBV30	NA	TRBJ1-2	TRBD1	TGTGCCTCGAGAGGGGACAGGGTTGACTACTATGGCTACACCTTC	CASRGDRVDYYGYTF
TRBV5-1	NA	TRBJ1-2	NA	TGCGCCAGCAGCTTGGAAGGAGGAGGCTACACCTTC	CASSLEGGGYTF
TRBV12-5	NA	TRBJ2-1	NA	TGTGCTAGTGGTTTGGCCCTCGTTGCGGGGTTTCGGTACAATGAGCAGTTCTTC	CASGLALVAGFRYNEQFF
TRBV9	NA	TRBJ1-1	NA	TGTGCCAGCAGCGTAGTTTTGGGAGAGTGGACTGAAGCTTTCTTT	CASSVVLGEWTEAFF
TRBV7-9	NA	TRBJ2-3	NA	TGTGCCAGCAGCTTAACAGGAGATACGCAGTATTTT	CASSLTGDTQYF
TRBV30	NA	TRBJ2-1	NA	TGTGCCTGGAGTGCCGGGAGAGCCTACAATGAGCAGTTCTTC	CAWSAGRAYNEQFF